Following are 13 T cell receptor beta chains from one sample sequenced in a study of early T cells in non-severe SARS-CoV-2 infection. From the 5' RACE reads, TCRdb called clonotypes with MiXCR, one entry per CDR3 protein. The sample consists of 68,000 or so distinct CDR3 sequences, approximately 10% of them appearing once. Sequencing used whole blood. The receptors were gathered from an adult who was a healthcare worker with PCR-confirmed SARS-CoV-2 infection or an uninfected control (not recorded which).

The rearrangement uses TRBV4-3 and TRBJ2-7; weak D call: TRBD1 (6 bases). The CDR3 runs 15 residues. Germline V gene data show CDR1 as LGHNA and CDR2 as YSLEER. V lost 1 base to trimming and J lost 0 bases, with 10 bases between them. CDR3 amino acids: CASSQVGQSSYEQYF. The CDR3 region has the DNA TGCGCCAGCAGCCAAGTCGGACAGAGCTCCTACGAGCAGTACTTC.

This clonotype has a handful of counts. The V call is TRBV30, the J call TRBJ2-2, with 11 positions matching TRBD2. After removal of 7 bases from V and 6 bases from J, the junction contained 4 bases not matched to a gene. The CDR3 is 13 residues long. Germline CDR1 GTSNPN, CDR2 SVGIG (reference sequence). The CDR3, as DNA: TGTGCCTTACTAGCGGGAGTGCCCGGGGAGCTGTTTTTT. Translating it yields CALLAGVPGELFF.

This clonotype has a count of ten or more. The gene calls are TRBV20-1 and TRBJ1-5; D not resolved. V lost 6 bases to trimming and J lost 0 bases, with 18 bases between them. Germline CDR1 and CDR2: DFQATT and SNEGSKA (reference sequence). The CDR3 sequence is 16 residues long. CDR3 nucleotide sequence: TGCAGTGCCCCTCCCGAGGGAGCCTATAGCAATCAGCCCCAGCATTTT. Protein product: CSAPPEGAYSNQPQHF.

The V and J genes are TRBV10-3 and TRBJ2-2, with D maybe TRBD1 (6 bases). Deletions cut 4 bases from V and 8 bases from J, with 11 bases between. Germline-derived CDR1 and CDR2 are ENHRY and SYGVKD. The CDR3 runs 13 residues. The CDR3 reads CAISAGVRGELFF. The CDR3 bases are TGTGCCATCAGTGCAGGGGTTAGAGGGGAGCTGTTTTTT.

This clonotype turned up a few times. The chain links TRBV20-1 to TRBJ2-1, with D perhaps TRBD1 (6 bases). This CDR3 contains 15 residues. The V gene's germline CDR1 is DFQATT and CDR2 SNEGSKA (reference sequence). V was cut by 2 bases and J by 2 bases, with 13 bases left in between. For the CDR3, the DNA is TGCAGTGCTAGACTTCGACAGGCAACCTACAATGAGCAGTTCTTC. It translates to CSARLRQATYNEQFF.

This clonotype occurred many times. The CDR3 nucleotides are TGCAGTGCTATCCGGGACAGAAATTCACCCCTCCACTTT. It encodes CSAIRDRNSPLHF. The V call is TRBV20-1, the J call TRBJ1-6; the match to TRBD1 covers 7 bases. The V segment lost 4 bases and the J segment 7 bases; nucleotides outside the gene matches: 4. The germline V gene encodes CDR1 DFQATT and CDR2 SNEGSKA (reference sequence). CDR3 length equals 13 residues.

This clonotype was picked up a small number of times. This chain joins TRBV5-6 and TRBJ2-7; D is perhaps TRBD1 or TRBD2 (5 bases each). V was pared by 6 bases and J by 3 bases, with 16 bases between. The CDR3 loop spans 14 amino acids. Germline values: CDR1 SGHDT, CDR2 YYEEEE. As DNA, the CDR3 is TGTGCCAGCACCCACTCGGGACCAAACTACGAGCAGTACTTC. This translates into CASTHSGPNYEQYF.

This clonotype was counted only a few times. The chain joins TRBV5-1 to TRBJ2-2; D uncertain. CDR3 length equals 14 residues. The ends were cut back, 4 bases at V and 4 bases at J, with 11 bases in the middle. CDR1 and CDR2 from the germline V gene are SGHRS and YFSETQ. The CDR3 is CASSTELLTGELFF. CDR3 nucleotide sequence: TGCGCCAGCAGCACGGAGTTGCTCACCGGGGAGCTGTTTTTT.

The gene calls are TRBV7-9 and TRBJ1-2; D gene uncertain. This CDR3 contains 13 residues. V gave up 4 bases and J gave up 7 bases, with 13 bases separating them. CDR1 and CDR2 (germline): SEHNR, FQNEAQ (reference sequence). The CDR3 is CASSSNGLGGYTF. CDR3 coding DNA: TGTGCCAGCAGCTCAAACGGTTTAGGTGGCTACACCTTC.

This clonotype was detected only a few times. CDR3 bases: TGCAGCGCTCTCGTGGGGAGAAGGGTTAACGTGCAGTTCTTC. As protein: CSALVGRRVNVQFF. The J gene is TRBJ2-1, the V gene TRBV29-1, with a weak D call TRBD2 (5 bases). Germline loops: CDR1 SQVTM, CDR2 ANQGSEA. Trimming removed 7 bases at V and 12 bases at J, with 25 bases between. This CDR3 has 14 residues.

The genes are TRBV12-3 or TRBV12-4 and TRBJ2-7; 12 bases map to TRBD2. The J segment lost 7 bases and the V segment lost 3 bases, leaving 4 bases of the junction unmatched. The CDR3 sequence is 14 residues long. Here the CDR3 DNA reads TGTGCCAGCAGTTTGACTAGCGGGAGAATTGAGCAGTACTTC. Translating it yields CASSLTSGRIEQYF.

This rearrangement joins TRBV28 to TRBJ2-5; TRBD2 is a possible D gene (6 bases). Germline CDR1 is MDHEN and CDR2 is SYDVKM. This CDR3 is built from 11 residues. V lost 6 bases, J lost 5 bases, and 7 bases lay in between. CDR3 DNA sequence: TGTGCCAGCAGACGGGAGGAGACCCAGTACTTC. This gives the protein CASRREETQYF. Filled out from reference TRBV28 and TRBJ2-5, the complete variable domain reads DVKVTQSSRYLVKRTGEKVFLECVQDMDHENMFWYRQDPGLGLRLIYFSYDVKMKEKGDIPEGYSVSREKKERFSLILESASTNQTSMYLCASRREETQYFGPGTRLLVL.

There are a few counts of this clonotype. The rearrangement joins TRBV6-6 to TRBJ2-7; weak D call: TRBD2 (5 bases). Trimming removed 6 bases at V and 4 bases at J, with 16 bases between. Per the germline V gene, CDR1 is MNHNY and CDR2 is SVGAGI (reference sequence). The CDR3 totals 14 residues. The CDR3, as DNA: TGTGCCAGCAGCTCAGTGAGGGAGCTGTACGAGCAGTACTTC. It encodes CASSSVRELYEQYF.